Listed below are T cell receptor beta chains from one sample, sequenced in a study of blood T cells in healthy people across ages. TCRdb used MiXCR to reprocess the 5' RACE reads, holding one entry per CDR3 protein. The data contain 850,000 to 1,100,000 distinct CDR3 sequences, 35% to 40% of them singletons. Input material: blood. These receptors came from a man aged 18 to 35 in good health. The CDR3 runs from the conserved cysteine through the conserved F or W. Fields, in order: V gene, D gene, clone size, J gene, CDR3 DNA, CDR3 protein. A D gene is named only where the DNA matches it firmly. Not all rows give a size; the values are once, few, many and, for expanded clones, a class.

v_call: TRBV4-3; d_call: TRBD2; clone_size: few; j_call: TRBJ2-1; cdr3_nt: TGCGCCAGCAGCCCGTCCTCCTCTAGCGGTGGGCCCAATGAGCAGTTCTTC; cdr3_aa: CASSPSSSSGGPNEQFF
v_call: TRBV4-2; d_call: .; clone_size: .; j_call: TRBJ1-5; cdr3_nt: TGTGCCAGCAGCCGTAGCGGGGGAACGACGGGAGATACGCAGCATTTT; cdr3_aa: CASSRSGGTTGDTQHF
v_call: TRBV5-6; d_call: TRBD1; clone_size: .; j_call: TRBJ2-3; cdr3_nt: TGTGCCAGCAGCCGAAAGGGACAGGTCACAGATACGCAGTATTTT; cdr3_aa: CASSRKGQVTDTQYF
v_call: TRBV6-5; d_call: .; clone_size: .; j_call: TRBJ2-3; cdr3_nt: TGTGCCAGCAGTTACTCGGATTACACAGATACGCAGTATTTT; cdr3_aa: CASSYSDYTDTQYF
v_call: TRBV27; d_call: .; clone_size: few; j_call: TRBJ1-6; cdr3_nt: TGTGCCAGCAGTTTATCGAGGGGCGGGTCACCCCTCCACTTT; cdr3_aa: CASSLSRGGSPLHF
v_call: TRBV27; d_call: .; clone_size: few; j_call: TRBJ1-5; cdr3_nt: TGTGCCAGCAGTGCAGGGGCTGATTTTCAGCCCCAGCATTTT; cdr3_aa: CASSAGADFQPQHF
v_call: TRBV7-3; d_call: .; clone_size: .; j_call: TRBJ2-5; cdr3_nt: TGTGCCGGCAGTCTTGGCCCACAACAAGAGACCCAGTACTTC; cdr3_aa: CAGSLGPQQETQYF
v_call: TRBV2; d_call: TRBD2; clone_size: once; j_call: TRBJ2-5; cdr3_nt: TGTGCCAGCAGTGGTCTAGCGGGGGGATTCGATGAGCAGTACTTC; cdr3_aa: CASSGLAGGFDEQYF
v_call: TRBV29-1; d_call: TRBD1; clone_size: few; j_call: TRBJ1-1; cdr3_nt: TGCAGCGCGATACAAGGACAGGGTGGGAAAGCTTTCTTT; cdr3_aa: CSAIQGQGGKAFF
v_call: TRBV4-3; d_call: TRBD1; clone_size: .; j_call: TRBJ2-2; cdr3_nt: TGCGCCAGCAGCCCTGACAGGGGGCGAACCGGGGGGCTGTTTTTT; cdr3_aa: CASSPDRGRTGGLFF
v_call: TRBV20-1; d_call: .; clone_size: .; j_call: TRBJ2-1; cdr3_nt: TGTAGTGCTAGAGATTGGGCGGCAGGTGAGCAGTTCTTC; cdr3_aa: CSARDWAAGEQFF
v_call: TRBV6-2/TRBV6-3; d_call: .; clone_size: .; j_call: TRBJ2-7; cdr3_nt: TGTGCCAGCAGTTACGGGGGTGCCGAGCAGTACTTC; cdr3_aa: CASSYGGAEQYF
v_call: TRBV4-2; d_call: .; clone_size: .; j_call: TRBJ2-5; cdr3_nt: TGTGCCAGCAGCCGTTCCCAAGAGACCCAGTACTTC; cdr3_aa: CASSRSQETQYF
v_call: TRBV25-1; d_call: .; clone_size: few; j_call: TRBJ1-5; cdr3_nt: TGTGCCAGCAGTGAGTACAATCAGCCCCAGCATTTT; cdr3_aa: CASSEYNQPQHF
v_call: TRBV3-1; d_call: TRBD1; clone_size: .; j_call: TRBJ1-2; cdr3_nt: TGTGCCAGCAGCCGAACACAGGGGGGGCTGATTTATGGCTACACCTTC; cdr3_aa: CASSRTQGGLIYGYTF
v_call: TRBV7-2; d_call: .; clone_size: .; j_call: TRBJ1-6; cdr3_nt: TGTGCCAGCAGCTTCCCACAGAGGGATTCACCCCTCCACTTT; cdr3_aa: CASSFPQRDSPLHF
v_call: TRBV20-1; d_call: TRBD2; clone_size: many; j_call: TRBJ2-3; cdr3_nt: TGCAGTGCTCCCGCCGGACTAGCGGGGGACTATACGCAGTATTTT; cdr3_aa: CSAPAGLAGDYTQYF
v_call: TRBV6-1; d_call: TRBD1; clone_size: .; j_call: TRBJ1-2; cdr3_nt: TGTGCCAGCAGTGAACCGGCGGACAGGGCGGATGGCTACACCTTC; cdr3_aa: CASSEPADRADGYTF
v_call: TRBV7-9; d_call: TRBD1; clone_size: .; j_call: TRBJ1-4; cdr3_nt: TGTGCCAGCAGCTCATCCGACAGGGTTAAAAATGAAAAACTGTTTTTT; cdr3_aa: CASSSSDRVKNEKLFF
v_call: TRBV27; d_call: .; clone_size: few; j_call: TRBJ1-2; cdr3_nt: TGTGCCAGCAGTTCCCGGATGGGTGGGCAAGCTAACTATGGCTACACCTTC; cdr3_aa: CASSSRMGGQANYGYTF
v_call: TRBV6-2/TRBV6-3; d_call: .; clone_size: few; j_call: TRBJ2-7; cdr3_nt: TGTGCCAGCAGTCCCGGCCTTCTTTTGACCTACGAGCAGTACTTC; cdr3_aa: CASSPGLLLTYEQYF
v_call: TRBV20-1; d_call: .; clone_size: few; j_call: TRBJ1-1; cdr3_nt: TGCAGTGCTAGAGATCCGGTTGGTTGGCAGGAGAACACTGAAGCTTTCTTT; cdr3_aa: CSARDPVGWQENTEAFF
v_call: TRBV6-1; d_call: TRBD2; clone_size: few; j_call: TRBJ2-1; cdr3_nt: TGTGCCAGCAGTGGTACTAGCGGACCCTACAATGAGCAGTTCTTC; cdr3_aa: CASSGTSGPYNEQFF
v_call: TRBV7-2; d_call: .; clone_size: .; j_call: TRBJ2-1; cdr3_nt: TGTGCCAGCAAAGCCGAAATCCACAATGAGCAGTTCTTC; cdr3_aa: CASKAEIHNEQFF
v_call: TRBV7-2; d_call: .; clone_size: .; j_call: TRBJ2-1; cdr3_nt: TGTGCCAGCAGCTTAGGGAGGTCGCCTAGCAAAGAGACCCAGTTCTTC; cdr3_aa: CASSLGRSPSKETQFF
v_call: TRBV6-2/TRBV6-3; d_call: .; clone_size: .; j_call: TRBJ2-7; cdr3_nt: TGTGCCAGCAGTTACGGTCACAGTTTTTACGAGCAGTACTTC; cdr3_aa: CASSYGHSFYEQYF
v_call: TRBV5-1; d_call: .; clone_size: .; j_call: TRBJ2-7; cdr3_nt: TGCGCCAGCAGCTTGCTATCCGGGGAATTCTCCTACGAGCAGTACTTC; cdr3_aa: CASSLLSGEFSYEQYF
v_call: TRBV4-3; d_call: TRBD1; clone_size: few; j_call: TRBJ2-7; cdr3_nt: TGCGCCAGCAGCCAAGATTCCGGGACAGGAAATCCCTTCTCCTACGAGCAGTACTTC; cdr3_aa: CASSQDSGTGNPFSYEQYF
v_call: TRBV11-2; d_call: .; clone_size: .; j_call: TRBJ2-5; cdr3_nt: TGTGCCAGCAGCTTAGACAGATTGGGTGAGACCCAGTACTTC; cdr3_aa: CASSLDRLGETQYF
v_call: TRBV5-4; d_call: .; clone_size: .; j_call: TRBJ1-6; cdr3_nt: TGTGCCAGCAGCCCCAGTCGCAGGAGCTCCTATAATTCACCCCTCCACTTT; cdr3_aa: CASSPSRRSSYNSPLHF
v_call: TRBV6-6; d_call: .; clone_size: .; j_call: TRBJ2-5; cdr3_nt: TGTGCCAGCAGTTACGGACAGGGAGGGTCGTGGCAGTACTTC; cdr3_aa: CASSYGQGGSWQYF
v_call: TRBV5-1; d_call: TRBD2; clone_size: few; j_call: TRBJ2-3; cdr3_nt: TGCGCCAGCAGTTGGACTAGCGGGGGGGCCTTGGAGAATACGCAGTATTTT; cdr3_aa: CASSWTSGGALENTQYF
v_call: TRBV27; d_call: .; clone_size: .; j_call: TRBJ1-2; cdr3_nt: TGTGCCAGCAGTTTGTCTGGAGACACGCACTATGGCTACACCTTC; cdr3_aa: CASSLSGDTHYGYTF
v_call: TRBV27; d_call: .; clone_size: few; j_call: TRBJ1-2; cdr3_nt: TGTGCCAGCAGTAATGGACAGTTGAACTATGGCTACACCTTC; cdr3_aa: CASSNGQLNYGYTF
v_call: TRBV5-1; d_call: .; clone_size: few; j_call: TRBJ1-1; cdr3_nt: TGCGCCAGCAGCGTAGATACGGGGGGGTCGAAGACTGAAGCTTTCTTT; cdr3_aa: CASSVDTGGSKTEAFF
v_call: TRBV6-2/TRBV6-3; d_call: .; clone_size: .; j_call: TRBJ2-2; cdr3_nt: TGTGCCAGCAGCCCAAACAGGATTGCCGGGGAGCTGTTTTTT; cdr3_aa: CASSPNRIAGELFF
v_call: TRBV7-3; d_call: .; clone_size: .; j_call: TRBJ2-7; cdr3_nt: TGTGCCAGCAGCACGGACGGGCCCAGACTTATCGGCGAGCAGTACTTC; cdr3_aa: CASSTDGPRLIGEQYF
v_call: TRBV20-1; d_call: TRBD1; clone_size: .; j_call: TRBJ1-6; cdr3_nt: TGCAGTGCTAGTTCGTTGGAACAGGGGTCCAATTCACCCCTCCACTTT; cdr3_aa: CSASSLEQGSNSPLHF
v_call: TRBV7-9; d_call: .; clone_size: few; j_call: TRBJ1-1; cdr3_nt: TGTGCCAGCAGCTTAGAATCGGGGGCTAGAGCTTTCTTT; cdr3_aa: CASSLESGARAFF
v_call: TRBV7-9; d_call: .; clone_size: once; j_call: TRBJ1-1; cdr3_nt: TGTGCCAGCAGCACACAGGGCTCCGGTGAAGCTTTCTTT; cdr3_aa: CASSTQGSGEAFF
v_call: TRBV14; d_call: .; clone_size: .; j_call: TRBJ1-5; cdr3_nt: TGTGCCAGCAGCCAAGAGTCTGTCCTACCTCGGACGGAGAGTCAGCCCCAGCATTTT; cdr3_aa: CASSQESVLPRTESQPQHF
v_call: TRBV24-1; d_call: .; clone_size: .; j_call: TRBJ1-4; cdr3_nt: TGTGCCACGGACCCGCTTACTAGGGTCCCAACTAATGAAAAACTGTTTTTT; cdr3_aa: CATDPLTRVPTNEKLFF
v_call: TRBV10-3; d_call: .; clone_size: .; j_call: TRBJ1-3; cdr3_nt: TGTGCCATCAGACAGGGATCGGCTGGAAACACCATATATTTT; cdr3_aa: CAIRQGSAGNTIYF
v_call: TRBV14; d_call: .; clone_size: .; j_call: TRBJ2-7; cdr3_nt: TGTGCCAGCAGCTGGGACTGGCTCCCTAAAAAGGGTCAGTACGAGCAGTACTTC; cdr3_aa: CASSWDWLPKKGQYEQYF
v_call: TRBV6-6; d_call: .; clone_size: few; j_call: TRBJ2-3; cdr3_nt: TGTGCCAGCAGTTACTCAATAGCGGTGAGCACAGATACGCAGTATTTT; cdr3_aa: CASSYSIAVSTDTQYF
v_call: TRBV7-2; d_call: .; clone_size: once; j_call: TRBJ2-5; cdr3_nt: TGTGCCAGCAGAGCACCTCCAGGGGAGACCCAGTACTTC; cdr3_aa: CASRAPPGETQYF
v_call: TRBV6-5; d_call: .; clone_size: .; j_call: TRBJ2-3; cdr3_nt: TGTGCCAGCAGCTACCGGGGGCAAGGCACAGATACGCAGTATTTT; cdr3_aa: CASSYRGQGTDTQYF
v_call: TRBV12-3/TRBV12-4; d_call: TRBD1; clone_size: few; j_call: TRBJ1-1; cdr3_nt: TGTGCCAGCAGTATTACAGGGGTGGAGAATGAAGCTTTCTTT; cdr3_aa: CASSITGVENEAFF
v_call: TRBV7-9; d_call: .; clone_size: .; j_call: TRBJ1-5; cdr3_nt: TGTGCCAGCAGCGCCGAGGACAGTGGGGGCCAGCCCCAGCATTTT; cdr3_aa: CASSAEDSGGQPQHF
v_call: TRBV7-9; d_call: .; clone_size: .; j_call: TRBJ2-1; cdr3_nt: TGTGCCAGCAGCTTAGGGCAGGGGATCCCGGCTTACAATGAGCAGTTCTTC; cdr3_aa: CASSLGQGIPAYNEQFF
v_call: TRBV5-6; d_call: .; clone_size: few; j_call: TRBJ1-1; cdr3_nt: TGTGCCAGCAACCTTCCCGGGAGAGGCACTGAAGCTTTCTTT; cdr3_aa: CASNLPGRGTEAFF
v_call: TRBV9; d_call: .; clone_size: .; j_call: TRBJ1-1; cdr3_nt: TGTGCCAGCAGCGGAACAGCGGGTCACACTGAAGCTTTCTTT; cdr3_aa: CASSGTAGHTEAFF
v_call: TRBV11-3; d_call: TRBD2; clone_size: .; j_call: TRBJ2-1; cdr3_nt: TGTGCCAGCAGCCCCACTAGCGCCCATGAGCAGTTCTTC; cdr3_aa: CASSPTSAHEQFF
v_call: TRBV6-1; d_call: .; clone_size: few; j_call: TRBJ1-2; cdr3_nt: TGTGCCAGCAGTGAATACGGTCCCTATGGCTACACCTTC; cdr3_aa: CASSEYGPYGYTF
v_call: TRBV9; d_call: .; clone_size: .; j_call: TRBJ2-4; cdr3_nt: TGTGCCAGCAGCGTAGCTGGGGTGGTAGCCAAAAACATTCGGTACTTC; cdr3_aa: CASSVAGVVAKNIRYF
v_call: TRBV12-3/TRBV12-4; d_call: .; clone_size: .; j_call: TRBJ1-6; cdr3_nt: TGTGCCAGCAGTTTGAAAAGGAACTATAATTCACCCCTCCACTTT; cdr3_aa: CASSLKRNYNSPLHF
v_call: TRBV20-1; d_call: .; clone_size: .; j_call: TRBJ1-3; cdr3_nt: TGCAGTGCTAGAGGGGGGGAAGGTGGAAACACCATATATTTT; cdr3_aa: CSARGGEGGNTIYF
v_call: TRBV6-5; d_call: TRBD1; clone_size: many; j_call: TRBJ2-1; cdr3_nt: TGTGCCAGCAGCCGGGACAGGGCAACCGACAAGTTCTTC; cdr3_aa: CASSRDRATDKFF
v_call: TRBV11-2; d_call: TRBD1; clone_size: .; j_call: TRBJ1-1; cdr3_nt: TGTGCCAGCAGCTTAGCAGGGGGAAAGGGCACTGAAGCTTTCTTT; cdr3_aa: CASSLAGGKGTEAFF
v_call: TRBV29-1; d_call: .; clone_size: .; j_call: TRBJ1-1; cdr3_nt: TGCAGCGTTGCAACAGGGTGGGACACTGAAGCTTTCTTT; cdr3_aa: CSVATGWDTEAFF